This T cell receptor beta chain emerged from a study of shared clonotypes between healthy human individuals. General study results and limits: There were few donors, and this limited the genetic and exposure-history diversity represented. All-four-donor shared clonotypes had higher generation probabilities than non-shared clonotypes did.

Libraries were prepared by immunoSEQ multiplex PCR; TCRdb keeps only in-frame clonotypes and omits some of them. The sample holds about 120,000 clones, 68% seen once. Germline V gene sequence: CDR1 SGHDT, CDR2 YYEEEE. The germline V and J ends were trimmed by 3 bases and 8 bases, with 17 bases remaining between them. The CDR3 runs to 14 residues. This clone was seen only once. The antigen is undetermined. V gene TRBV5-6 combines with J gene TRBJ1-2; tentatively, D is TRBD1 (6 bases). What was sequenced was memory CD8+ T cells sorted from blood. Subset denoted: CD45RO+ cells pooled with CCR7-negative TemRA cells. The source is a woman aged 25 to 45 in good health. CDR3 DNA: TGTGCCAGCAGCTGGAACAGGGAGCTCACCGGCTACACCTTC. Translation gives CASSWNRELTGYTF.